The 11 T cell receptor beta chains in this list originate from one sample, sequenced in a study of response to subunit inactivated influenza vaccine. Each CDR3 protein is one row after TCRdb ran MiXCR on the RT-PCR reads. The sample yields 500,000 to 550,000 distinct CDR3 sequences, under 8.5% seen once. The sequenced sample was PBMCs from blood, obtained about 24 months after vaccination. These receptors were taken from a man between 50 and 69 years old who received an inactivated influenza vaccine.

This clonotype was seen repeatedly, ten times or more. V gene TRBV13 combines with J gene TRBJ1-3; D is possibly TRBD1 (5 bases). The germline V gene encodes CDR1 PRHDT and CDR2 FYEKMQ (reference sequence). Trimming removed 3 bases from V and 0 bases from J, with 9 bases in between. The CDR3 loop spans 15 amino acids. The CDR3 DNA reads as TGTGCCAGCAGCTTCGGGGGAAGCTCTGGAAACACCATATATTTT. It yields the protein CASSFGGSSGNTIYF.

The chain joins TRBV2 to TRBJ2-7, with 14 bases identical to TRBD2. V gave up 7 bases and J gave up 6 bases; unmatched junction bases: 8. The V gene's germline CDR1 is SNHLY and CDR2 FYNNEI. This CDR3 has 15 amino acids. The CDR3 loop reads CASTPTSGRAPEQYF. The CDR3 DNA follows: TGTGCCAGCACTCCGACTAGCGGGAGGGCCCCCGAGCAGTACTTC.

This chain joins TRBV12-3 or TRBV12-4 and TRBJ2-2, with TRBD2 matching over 7 bases. The junction had 5 bases not matched to a gene; V was cut back by 8 bases and J by 5 bases. The length of the CDR3 is 13 residues. CDR3 DNA: TGTGCCAGCCACGGCGGGAGTACCGGGGAGCTGTTTTTT. This gives the protein CASHGGSTGELFF.

This clonotype was recorded a few times. The V call is TRBV7-8, the J call TRBJ1-1; D not certain. There are 15 residues in the CDR3. V was trimmed by 1 base and J by 1 base, leaving 10 bases between them. Per germline, CDR1 SGHVS and CDR2 FQNEAQ. The DNA of the CDR3 is TGTGCCAGCAGCTTAGGCGGAACGCGGAACACTGAAGCTTTCTTT. This encodes CASSLGGTRNTEAFF.

This clonotype was seen at least ten times. CDR3 amino acids: CASSFDRGRGQPQHF. The CDR3 DNA is TGTGCCAGCAGCTTTGACAGGGGGCGCGGTCAGCCCCAGCATTTT. The chain uses TRBV5-6 and TRBJ1-5; 10 bases align to TRBD1. CDR3 size: 15 residues. Germline V gene sequence: CDR1 SGHDT, CDR2 YYEEEE. With 2 bases clipped from V and 6 bases from J, the junction kept 5 bases outside the gene matches.

The V and J genes are TRBV14 and TRBJ2-3; TRBD1 matches 7 bases. Germline CDR1 and CDR2: SGHDN and FVKESK. The CDR3 has 15 amino acids. The V and J ends lost 4 bases and 2 bases, in that order; junction bases with no gene match: 6. DNA for the CDR3: TGTGCCAGCAGCCCCTGGGACAGTTACACAGATACGCAGTATTTT. Protein product: CASSPWDSYTDTQYF.

In this sample, this clonotype turned up many times. This chain links TRBV27 with TRBJ1-6; 9 bases line up with TRBD1. The germline gives CDR1 MNHEY, CDR2 SMNVEV (reference sequence). Trimming took 6 bases from V and 9 from J; bases not matched to a gene: 3. The CDR3 has 13 amino acids. The CDR3 DNA sequence: TGTGCCAGCAGCGGACAGGGGACTTCACCCCTCCACTTT. Its translation: CASSGQGTSPLHF.

This clonotype was found many times. The chain employs TRBV12-3 or TRBV12-4 and TRBJ2-1, with 16 bases aligning to TRBD2. The CDR3 covers 18 residues. After removal of 5 bases from V and 2 bases from J, the junction contained 6 bases not matched to a gene. The CDR3 DNA reads TGTGCCAGCAGTACTCCGGGACTAGCGGGAGGGCCCTACAATGAGCAGTTCTTC. It encodes CASSTPGLAGGPYNEQFF.

The genes are TRBV10-2 and TRBJ2-7, with D possibly TRBD2 on 6 matching bases. This CDR3 is 15 amino acids long. The germline V and J ends were trimmed by 10 bases and 6 bases, with 25 bases remaining between them. Germline V gives CDR1 WSHSY, CDR2 SAAADI. CDR3 nucleotides: TGCGCCACCAATTCTCCGGGACTTAGCGTCTTCGAGCAGTACTTC. This codes for CATNSPGLSVFEQYF.

For this clonotype: A junction end diverges from the germline sequence, so it may reflect a read error. This chain uses TRBV7-9 with TRBJ2-7; TRBD2 matches 11 bases. This CDR3 has 15 amino acids. Germline lookup yields CDR1 SEHNR and CDR2 FQNEAQ (reference sequence). CDR3 DNA sequence: TGTGCCAGCAGCTTAGCAGGTGGTCTAGCGGGAGGAGTGATCTTC. Translating gives CASSLAGGLAGGVIF.

The CDR3 protein is CASSSGGGRAVNEQFF. CDR3 nucleotides: TGTGCCAGCAGCTCCGGGGGCGGGAGGGCCGTTAATGAGCAGTTCTTC. V usage is TRBV9 and J usage is TRBJ2-1; 9 bases align to TRBD2. The J segment lost 7 bases and the V segment lost 4 bases, leaving 12 bases of the junction unmatched. The CDR3 consists of 16 residues. Germline V lookup: CDR1 SGDLS, CDR2 YYNGEE.